This TCR beta chain comes out of a study of T cell repertoires in aging, cancer and after chemotherapy. Overall study: Clear clonal overlap appeared across healthy donor samples taken over several months to years.

Amplification of TCR beta used genomic DNA extracted from peripheral blood. Multiplex touch-down PCR with TRB-A/B primers amplified rearranged V-D-J TRB sequences. One entry per CDR3 protein, called by TCRdb with MiXCR from the multiplex PCR reads. The sample shows around 5,200 distinct CDR3 sequences, approximately 30% of them seen only once. This sequence was found in a human donor in good health. The sample comprised blood.

The CDR3 here is CSVVGTGDRDQPQHF. The CDR3 DNA is TGCAGCGTTGTGGGGACAGGGGATCGGGATCAGCCCCAGCATTTT. This sequence joins TRBV29-1 and TRBJ1-5, with 10 bases fitting TRBD1. Trimming cost V 4 bases and J 5 bases; bases outside gene matches: 8. From germline, CDR1 is SQVTM and CDR2 ANQGSEA. This CDR3 has 15 residues.